These 26 T cell receptor beta chains originate from one sample sequenced in a study of vaccination and CD4 T cells after COVID-19. Oncomine TCR Beta short-read sequencing was applied to DNA from cultured CD4+ T cells. Each CDR3 protein is one row after TCRdb ran MiXCR on the PCR reads. The sample consists of some 1,000 distinct CDR3 sequences, approximately 15% of them appearing once. Their antigens remain unidentified. Treatment specified: roughly ten-day PBMC culture with coronavirus spike peptide pools or control peptides (ViraFEST assay). Samples of CD4+ T cells were obtained from the unexposed donor before the COVID-19 pandemic (2011-2018). Input material: CD4+ T cells from blood, cultured in vitro. The source is a human donor in good health.

The chain joins TRBV3-1 to TRBJ2-1; 7 bases match TRBD1. Looked up from germline, CDR1 is LGHDT and CDR2 is YNNKEL (reference sequence). This CDR3 region has 15 residues. V shed 1 base and J 8 bases; nucleotides not matched to a gene: 8. The CDR3 sequence: CASSQGRDSFHEQFF. Here the CDR3 DNA reads TGTGCCAGCAGCCAAGGACGGGACAGCTTCCATGAGCAGTTCTTC.

J is TRBJ2-1 and V is TRBV6-1, with D uncertain. Germline V gene lookup returns CDR1 MNHNS and CDR2 SASEGT. This CDR3 is built from 14 residues. V was clipped by 7 bases and J by 4 bases, with 14 bases between them. As DNA, the CDR3 is TGTGCCAGCACCTTCGGCCCCTTTTACAATGAGCAGTTCTTC. It encodes CASTFGPFYNEQFF.

This clonotype is categorized as medium-sized. The chain employs TRBV6-1 and TRBJ2-7; D is unclear. The CDR3 covers 14 residues. Trimming pared 7 bases from V and 5 bases from J, leaving 18 bases between. From germline, CDR1 is MNHNS and CDR2 SASEGT. For the CDR3, the DNA is TGTGCCAGCACCCCCGGGCGGATCGGCCACGAGCAGTACTTC. Protein sequence: CASTPGRIGHEQYF.

By share, this clonotype counts as medium-sized. This sequence joins TRBV27 and TRBJ2-5; tentative D call: TRBD1 (5 bases). This CDR3 has 13 amino acids. V was shortened by 8 bases and J by 3 bases, with 13 bases between the two germline ends. Looked up from germline, CDR1 is MNHEY and CDR2 is SMNVEV (reference sequence). The CDR3 region is CASSWGGEETQYF. The CDR3 region has the DNA TGTGCCAGCTCCTGGGGCGGTGAAGAGACCCAGTACTTC.

By its share, this clonotype is medium-sized. V and J are TRBV20-1 and TRBJ2-3; 7 bases line up with TRBD2. The CDR3 has 15 residues. Per the germline V gene, CDR1 is DFQATT and CDR2 is SNEGSKA (reference sequence). The V and J ends lost 3 bases and 5 bases, in that order; junction bases with no gene match: 11. CDR3: CSASSSAGAVDTQYF. In DNA form, the CDR3 reads TGCAGTGCTAGTTCATCGGCGGGAGCTGTAGATACGCAGTATTTT.

This clonotype showed up just a few times. V is TRBV2 and J is TRBJ2-1; D is perhaps TRBD1 or TRBD2 (6 bases each). Germline assignment: CDR1 SNHLY and CDR2 FYNNEI. The CDR3 runs 14 residues. V lost 6 bases to trimming and J lost 5 bases, with 14 bases between them. The CDR3 DNA reads as TGTGCCAGCAGCTACAGGGAGGTAGACAATGAGCAGTTCTTC. Its protein is CASSYREVDNEQFF.

This clonotype was detected a few times. The rearrangement uses TRBV2 and TRBJ1-5; D may be TRBD1 (6 bases). Germline CDR1 reads SNHLY; CDR2 reads FYNNEI. Trimming removed 3 bases from V and 2 bases from J, with 14 bases in between. This CDR3 has 16 amino acids. The CDR3: CASSDLTGLGNQPQHF. As DNA, the CDR3 is TGTGCCAGCAGTGATTTGACAGGCTTAGGCAATCAGCCCCAGCATTTT.

This clonotype counts as medium-sized. The V call is TRBV12-3 or TRBV12-4, the J call TRBJ2-1; 8 bases agree with TRBD2. V shed 6 bases and J 8 bases; nucleotides not matched to a gene: 9. The CDR3 contains 14 residues. CDR3 in amino acids: CASRPGTSYHEQFF. CDR3 DNA: TGTGCCAGCAGACCCGGGACTAGTTACCATGAGCAGTTCTTC.

In this sample, this clonotype is medium-sized. This chain links TRBV7-6 with TRBJ1-1; a weak D match, TRBD1 (5 bases). In germline, CDR1 is SGHVS, CDR2 FNYEAQ. Between the trimmed V and J ends, which lost 2 bases and 1 base, there was a span of 14 bases. The CDR3 sequence is 16 residues long. CDR3 region: CASSLSQGLTNTEAFF. The CDR3 DNA sequence: TGTGCCAGCAGCTTATCCCAGGGACTCACGAACACTGAAGCTTTCTTT.

This sequence joins TRBV5-1 and TRBJ1-3; 8 bases align to TRBD1. The germline V gene has CDR1 SGHRS and CDR2 YFSETQ. The trim removed 4 bases at V and 3 bases at J, leaving 0 bases unmatched. The CDR3 contains 13 residues. The CDR3: CASSTGGGNTIYF. The CDR3 coding sequence is TGCGCCAGCAGCACAGGGGGTGGAAACACCATATATTTT. Looking up the rest from reference TRBV5-1 and TRBJ1-3 gives the full variable domain: KAGVTQTPRYLIKTRGQQVTLSCSPISGHRSVSWYQQTPGQGLQFLFEYFSETQRNKGNFPGRFSGRQFSNSRSEMNVSTLELGDSALYLCASSTGGGNTIYFGEGSWLTVV.

This clonotype was seen more than once but under ten times. The chain couples TRBV5-1 to TRBJ2-1, with no clear D. The germline CDR1 and CDR2 sequences are SGHRS and YFSETQ. Trimming cost V 5 bases and J 8 bases, with 11 bases left between them. This CDR3 comprises 12 residues. The CDR3 sequence: CASREQLDEQFF. The CDR3 DNA reads as TGCGCCAGCAGAGAACAACTTGATGAGCAGTTCTTC.

This clonotype is large. CDR3 loop: CASSLTGVDSPLHF. DNA for the CDR3: TGTGCCAGCAGCTTAACCGGGGTGGATTCACCCCTCCACTTT. This sequence joins TRBV7-3 and TRBJ1-6; D is unclear. V dropped 0 bases and J dropped 8 bases, with 8 bases sitting between them. The CDR3 has 14 amino acids. Germline loops: CDR1 SGHTA, CDR2 FQGTGA.

Within the sample, this clonotype is large. V gene TRBV20-1 combines with J gene TRBJ1-6; 7 bases agree with TRBD1. The CDR3 is 15 residues long. CDR1 and CDR2 (germline): DFQATT, SNEGSKA (reference sequence). V shed 5 bases and J 8 bases; nucleotides not matched to a gene: 12. The CDR3 DNA sequence: TGCAGTGCTCCACGTTCGACAGGGTATTATTCACCCCTCCACTTT. Amino acid sequence: CSAPRSTGYYSPLHF.

By share of the sample, this clonotype is medium-sized. The V call is TRBV7-3, the J call TRBJ2-1; 16 positions match TRBD2. Germline values: CDR1 SGHTA, CDR2 FQGTGA. The CDR3 covers 19 residues. V gave up 6 bases and J gave up 8 bases; unmatched junction bases: 16. CDR3 bases: TGTGCCAGCAGGCTTGGGACTAGCGGGGGGGTAACGCCCCTCGATGAGCAGTTCTTC. Amino acids: CASRLGTSGGVTPLDEQFF.

By share of the sample, this clonotype is large (0.1 to 1%). The rearrangement uses TRBV7-3 and TRBJ2-2; the D gene is possibly TRBD2 (5 bases). This CDR3 contains 13 residues. Germline V CDR1 and CDR2: SGHTA, FQGTGA. The germline V and J ends were trimmed by 4 bases and 8 bases, with 11 bases remaining between them. The CDR3 spells CASSSSRGGELFF. The CDR3 nucleotides read TGTGCCAGCAGCTCCTCCCGAGGGGGGGAGCTGTTTTTT. The full variable domain, in which reference TRBV7-3 and TRBJ2-2 provide the parts outside the CDR3, is GAGVSQTPSNKVTEKGKYVELRCDPISGHTALYWYRQSLGQGPEFLIYFQGTGAADDSGLPNDRFFAVRPEGSVSTLKIQRTERGDSAVYLCASSSSRGGELFFGEGSRLTVL.

Note on this clonotype: A clone one base away is much larger, so this may be a read error. This sequence joins TRBV19 and TRBJ1-5, with D tentatively TRBD1 (5 bases). V shed 7 bases and J shed 2 bases, with 15 bases lying between them. In germline, CDR1 is LNHDA, CDR2 SQIVND (reference sequence). This CDR3 comprises 15 residues. The CDR3 loop is CASNSQATGNQPQHF. The CDR3 DNA sequence: TGTGCCAGTAATTCACAGGCGACCGGCAATCAGCCCCAGCATTTT.

Sample share makes this clonotype medium-sized (0.01 to 0.1%). The genes are TRBV7-2 and TRBJ2-2, with 9 bases matching TRBD1. The CDR3 sequence is 14 residues long. V gave up 5 bases and J gave up 6 bases; unmatched junction bases: 4. Germline assignment: CDR1 SGHTA and CDR2 FQGNSA. The CDR3 DNA reads TGTGCCAGCAGCATTCGGGACAGGGCCGGGGAGCTGTTTTTT. Translating it yields CASSIRDRAGELFF.

This clonotype occurred a few times. This chain links TRBV9 with TRBJ2-3; 9 bases agree with TRBD1. With V trimmed by 2 bases and J by 3 bases, 7 bases remained unmatched. Germline V lookup: CDR1 SGDLS, CDR2 YYNGEE. The CDR3 has 16 residues. This CDR3 reads CASSVTGTGLTDTQYF. For the CDR3, the DNA is TGTGCCAGCAGCGTGACCGGGACAGGGTTAACAGATACGCAGTATTTT.

This clonotype was seen a few times. At one end the junction does not follow the germline gene, possibly because of a read error. The chain has TRBV7-7 and TRBJ2-7; D may match TRBD1 or TRBD2 (5 bases each). CDR3 length: 15 residues. Per the germline V gene, CDR1 is SSHAT and CDR2 is FNYEAQ (reference sequence). CDR3 bases: TGTGCTAGCAGCCTGCAGGCAGGGAGATCCTACGAGCAGTACTTC. Translated: CASSLQAGRSYEQYF.

This clonotype turned up a few times. The chain couples TRBV10-3 to TRBJ1-1, with D unresolved. The CDR3 extends over 13 amino acids. The V gene lost 2 bases and the J gene lost 1 base, with 5 bases spanning the gap. The germline CDR1 and CDR2 sequences are ENHRY and SYGVKD. CDR3 sequence reads: CAISEPRNTEAFF. The CDR3 coding sequence is TGTGCCATCAGTGAGCCCCGGAACACTGAAGCTTTCTTT.

This clonotype is termed medium-sized. The chain joins TRBV27 to TRBJ1-5; D not certain. The CDR3 is made up of 15 amino acids. Germline V gene lookup returns CDR1 MNHEY and CDR2 SMNVEV (reference sequence). Between the trimmed V and J ends, which lost 1 base and 4 bases, there was a span of 11 bases. The CDR3 DNA is TGTGCCAGCAGTTTATATGGGTCGCGGAATCAGCCCCAGCATTTT. Residues: CASSLYGSRNQPQHF.

Comment on this clonotype: Germline is not matched at one junction end, which may reflect a read error. This chain joins TRBV6-5 and TRBJ2-7; D may be TRBD1 (6 bases). The CDR3 has 15 amino acids. In germline, CDR1 is MNHEY, CDR2 SVGAGI. The CDR3 region is CASSYSGAGAYEQHF. The CDR3 DNA is TGTGCCAGCAGTTACTCTGGCGCAGGGGCCTACGAGCAGCACTTC.

J is TRBJ2-4 and V is TRBV19; 8 positions match TRBD2. Per germline, CDR1 LNHDA and CDR2 SQIVND (reference sequence). The CDR3 length is 15 residues. J gave up 5 bases and V 5 bases, and 8 bases lay outside the gene matches. The CDR3 DNA reads as TGTGCCAGTAGTGTCGCCGGGACTAGTGAAAACATTCAGTACTTC. Amino acids: CASSVAGTSENIQYF.

This clonotype was seen more than once but under ten times. V gene TRBV2 combines with J gene TRBJ2-7; the match to TRBD1 covers 7 bases. CDR1 is SNHLY, CDR2 FYNNEI, per germline. The CDR3 extends over 14 amino acids. The V gene end was trimmed by 8 bases and the J gene end by 0 bases; junction bases not matched to a gene: 7. The DNA of the CDR3 is TGTGCCAGCGCAAGACAGGGTGCCTCCTACGAGCAGTACTTC. Translation: CASARQGASYEQYF.

Relative to its sample, this clonotype is medium-sized (0.01 to 0.1%). The CDR3 nucleotides are TGTGCCAGCAGTCACCTAGCGGGGGGGCCCGACAATGAGCAGTTCTTC. This encodes CASSHLAGGPDNEQFF. This chain links TRBV27 with TRBJ2-1; the match to TRBD2 covers 12 bases. The germline gives CDR1 MNHEY, CDR2 SMNVEV (reference sequence). The CDR3 has 16 amino acids. The trim removed 5 bases at V and 5 bases at J, leaving 7 bases unmatched.

By proportion, this clonotype is medium-sized. The V gene is TRBV7-8, the J gene TRBJ1-5; D unclear. Trimming removed 5 bases at V and 6 bases at J, with 8 bases between. CDR1 is SGHVS, CDR2 FQNEAQ, per germline. CDR3 length: 12 amino acids. CDR3: CASSLTTQPQHF. CDR3 bases: TGTGCCAGCAGCCTAACCACTCAGCCCCAGCATTTT.